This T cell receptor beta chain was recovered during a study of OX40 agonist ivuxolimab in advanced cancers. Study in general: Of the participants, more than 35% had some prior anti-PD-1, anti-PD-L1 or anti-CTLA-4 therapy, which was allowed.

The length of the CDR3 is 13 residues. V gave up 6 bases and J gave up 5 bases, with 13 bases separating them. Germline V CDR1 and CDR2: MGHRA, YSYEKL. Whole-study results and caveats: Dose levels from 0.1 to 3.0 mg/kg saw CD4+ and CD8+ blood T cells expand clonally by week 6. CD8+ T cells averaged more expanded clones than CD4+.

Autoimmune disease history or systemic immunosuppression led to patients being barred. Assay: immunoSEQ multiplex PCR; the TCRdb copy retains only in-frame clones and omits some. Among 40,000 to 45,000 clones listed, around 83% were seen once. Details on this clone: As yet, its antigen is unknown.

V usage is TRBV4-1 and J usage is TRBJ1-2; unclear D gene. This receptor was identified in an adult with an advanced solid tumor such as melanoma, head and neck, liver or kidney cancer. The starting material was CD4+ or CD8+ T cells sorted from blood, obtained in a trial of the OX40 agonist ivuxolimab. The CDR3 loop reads CASSSAGVYGYTF. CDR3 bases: TGCGCCAGCAGTAGCGCCGGGGTGTATGGCTACACCTTC.